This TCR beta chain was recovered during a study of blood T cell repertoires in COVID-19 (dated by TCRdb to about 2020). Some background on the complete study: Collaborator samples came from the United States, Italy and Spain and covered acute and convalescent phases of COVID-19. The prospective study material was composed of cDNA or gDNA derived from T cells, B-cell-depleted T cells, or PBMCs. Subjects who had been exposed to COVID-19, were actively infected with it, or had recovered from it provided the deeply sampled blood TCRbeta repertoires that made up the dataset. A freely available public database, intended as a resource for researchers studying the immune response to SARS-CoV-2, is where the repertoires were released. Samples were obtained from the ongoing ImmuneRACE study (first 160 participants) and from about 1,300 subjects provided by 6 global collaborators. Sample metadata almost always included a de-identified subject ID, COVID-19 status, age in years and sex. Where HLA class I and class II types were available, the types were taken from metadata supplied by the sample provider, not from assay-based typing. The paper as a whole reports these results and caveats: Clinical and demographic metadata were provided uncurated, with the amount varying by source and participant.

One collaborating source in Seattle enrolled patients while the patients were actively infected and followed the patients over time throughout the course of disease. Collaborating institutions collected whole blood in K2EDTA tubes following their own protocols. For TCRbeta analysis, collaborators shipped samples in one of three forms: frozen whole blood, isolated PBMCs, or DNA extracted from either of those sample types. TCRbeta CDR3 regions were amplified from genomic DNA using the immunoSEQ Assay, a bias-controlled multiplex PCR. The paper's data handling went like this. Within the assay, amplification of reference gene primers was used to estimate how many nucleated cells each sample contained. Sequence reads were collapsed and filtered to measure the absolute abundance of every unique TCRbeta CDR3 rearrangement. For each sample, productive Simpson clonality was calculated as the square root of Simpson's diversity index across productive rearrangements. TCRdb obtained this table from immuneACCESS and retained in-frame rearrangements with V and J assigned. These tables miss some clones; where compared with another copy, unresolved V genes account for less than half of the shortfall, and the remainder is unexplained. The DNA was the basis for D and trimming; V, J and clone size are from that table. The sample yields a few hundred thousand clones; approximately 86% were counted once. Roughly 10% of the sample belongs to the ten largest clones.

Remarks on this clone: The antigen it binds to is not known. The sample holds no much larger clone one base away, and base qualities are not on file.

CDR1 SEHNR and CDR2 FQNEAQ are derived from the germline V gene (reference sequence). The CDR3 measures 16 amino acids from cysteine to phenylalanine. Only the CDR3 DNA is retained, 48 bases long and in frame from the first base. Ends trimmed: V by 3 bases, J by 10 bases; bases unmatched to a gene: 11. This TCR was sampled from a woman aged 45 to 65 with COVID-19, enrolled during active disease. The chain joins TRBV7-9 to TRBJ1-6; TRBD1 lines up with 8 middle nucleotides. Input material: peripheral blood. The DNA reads TGTGCCAGCAGCTTGCGGACAGGGCCGGAAGGATCACCCCTCCACTTT. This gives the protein CASSLRTGPEGSPLHF.